This TCR beta chain was recovered during a study of blood T cell repertoires in COVID-19. Study-wide context: The study drew acute and convalescent COVID-19 samples from the United States, Italy and Spain. The analysed material was cDNA or gDNA that came from T cells, B-cell-depleted T cells, or PBMCs.

Under the authors' procedure: Amplified reference gene primers provided the basis for estimating nucleated cell counts. Sequencing was performed with immunoSEQ multiplex PCR; in TCRdb, only in-frame clones are kept and a portion is missing. V and J calls and clone size follow that table, whereas D and trimming were derived from the DNA. Seen here are fewer than 110,000 clones, 80% to 90% observed once, and the top ten hold approximately 3.5%. Looked up from germline, CDR1 is KGHSH and CDR2 is LQKENI. There are 13 residues in the CDR3. V trimming: 3 bases; J trimming: 10 bases; junction bases outside the gene matches: 7.

The clonotype comes from a woman aged 55-75 years with acute or convalescent COVID-19. This chain joins TRBV18 and TRBJ1-1; 8 positions agree with TRBD1. The sequenced material came from peripheral blood. In nucleotides, the CDR3 is TGTGCCAGCTCACCGGACAGGGTGTTATTAGCTTTCTTT. Protein: CASSPDRVLLAFF.